A selection of T cell receptor beta chains follows, all from one sample in a study of graft-versus-host responses after intestinal transplantation. These receptors have no identified antigens. Clones were read by immunoSEQ multiplex PCR, and TCRdb kept only the in-frame ones, dropping some. The data contain approximately 130,000 clones, just over 90% of them seen just once; the ten biggest clones take up approximately 0.17%. Sequencing was performed on unstimulated CD4+ T cells sorted from spleen or lymph node cells, taken before intestinal transplant. These TCRs come from a human donor who received an intestinal transplant. Each CDR3 is given with its conserved first and last residue. The order of the fields is J gene, clone size, CDR3 length, D gene, V gene, CDR3 DNA, CDR3 protein. D genes are given only for firm matches. Rows give clone size only sometimes, using once, few, many, or a class for an expanded clone.

TRBJ2-7	.	16	TRBD2	TRBV7-8	TGTGCCAGCAGCACGTATCGGGGGGGCCTCTCCTACGAGCAGTACTTC	CASSTYRGGLSYEQYF
TRBJ2-7	once	13	.	TRBV10-3	TGTGCCATCAGTTTTACACGATCCTACGAGCAGTACTTC	CAISFTRSYEQYF
TRBJ1-2	.	14	TRBD1	TRBV6-1	TGTGCCAGTCGATCCCAACAGGGGGGCTATGGCTACACCTTC	CASRSQQGGYGYTF
TRBJ1-6	.	16	.	TRBV6-5	TGTGCCAGCAGTTACTCGGGTGGGGGGCGTAATTCACCCCTCCACTTT	CASSYSGGGRNSPLHF
TRBJ2-1	.	13	.	TRBV7-3	TGTGCCAGCAGCCCAACGGGTTACAATGAGCAGTTCTTC	CASSPTGYNEQFF
TRBJ2-2	.	17	TRBD1	TRBV5-6	TGTGCCAGCAGCTTTTTAGGGGACAGGGGAGGTCCCGGGGAGCTGTTTTTT	CASSFLGDRGGPGELFF
TRBJ1-2	.	14	.	TRBV2	TGTGCCAGCAGTGAACAGGAGTTTAACTATGGCTACACCTTC	CASSEQEFNYGYTF
TRBJ2-5	.	13	TRBD2	TRBV18	TGTGCCAGCTCACCGAAAAGCGGGGAGGCCCAGTACTTC	CASSPKSGEAQYF
TRBJ1-1	.	12	.	TRBV11-3	TGTGCCTCCAGCTTTATCACAGCTGAAGCTTTCTTT	CASSFITAEAFF
TRBJ2-7	.	11	.	TRBV5-4	TGTGCCAGCAGCTCACCCTACGAGCAGTACTTC	CASSSPYEQYF
TRBJ1-3	.	14	.	TRBV10-3	TGTGCCATCAGTGAAGGGTTATCTGGAAACACCATATATTTT	CAISEGLSGNTIYF
TRBJ2-1	.	17	.	TRBV6-1	TGTGCCAGCAGTGGCCCTCGGGGGTTGGGGACCGACAATGAGCAGTTCTTC	CASSGPRGLGTDNEQFF
TRBJ2-2	.	15	.	TRBV5-4	TGTGCCAGCAGCTTGGCTGGGGCGGACACCGGGGAGCTGTTTTTT	CASSLAGADTGELFF
TRBJ1-2	.	13	.	TRBV6-1	TGTGCCAGCAGGCCCCAGGGGTCCTATGGCTACACCTTC	CASRPQGSYGYTF
TRBJ2-7	.	16	TRBD2	TRBV5-1	TGCGCCAGCAGCTTGTCAACTAGCGGGGGCCCCTACGAGCAGTACTTC	CASSLSTSGGPYEQYF
TRBJ2-7	.	14	.	TRBV7-2	TGTGCCAGCAGCTTAAGCCGGACAGTCTACGAGCAGTACTTC	CASSLSRTVYEQYF
TRBJ2-1	.	15	.	TRBV6-5	TGTGCCAGCAGTTATCAGGGAAAGGGTGTTGGTGAGCAGTTCTTC	CASSYQGKGVGEQFF
TRBJ1-2	.	13	.	TRBV11-3	TGTGCCAGCAGCTTACAGGGGAACTATGGCTACACCTTC	CASSLQGNYGYTF
TRBJ1-1	.	13	.	TRBV2	TGTGCCAGCAGTGAACAGGGGAACACTGAAGCTTTCTTT	CASSEQGNTEAFF
TRBJ2-5	.	15	TRBD2	TRBV5-1	TGCGCCAGCAGCGGAATAGCGGGGGGGCAAGAGACCCAGTACTTC	CASSGIAGGQETQYF
TRBJ2-5	.	16	.	TRBV7-2	TGTGCCAGCAGCCAATATGCGAGTCGTGGCGCGGAGACCCAGTACTTC	CASSQYASRGAETQYF
TRBJ2-7	.	15	.	TRBV5-4	TGTGCCAGCAGCCAGAGCCTTGGGACGTCCTACGAGCAGTACTTC	CASSQSLGTSYEQYF
TRBJ2-6	.	17	TRBD1	TRBV15	TGTGCCACCGGACGGACAGGCTTGTACTCTGGGGCCAACGTCCTGACTTTC	CATGRTGLYSGANVLTF
TRBJ2-1	.	15	TRBD2	TRBV5-1	TGCGCCAGCAGCTTGACCGGACTAGCGGGGTATGAGCAGTTCTTC	CASSLTGLAGYEQFF
TRBJ1-6	.	13	TRBD1	TRBV6-5	TGTGCCAGCAGGGGGACAGGGGGATCACCCCTCCACTTT	CASRGTGGSPLHF
TRBJ2-2	.	15	TRBD2	TRBV11-2	TGTGCCAGCAGCTCCCGACTAGCGGGGAACGGGGAGCTGTTTTTT	CASSSRLAGNGELFF
TRBJ2-7	.	15	.	TRBV4-2	TGTGCCAGCAGCCAAGACCGGACCGCGGGACTCGAGCAGTACTTC	CASSQDRTAGLEQYF
TRBJ1-4	.	15	.	TRBV7-9	TGTGCCAGCAGCTTGGGACTAGCACCTAATGAAAAACTGTTTTTT	CASSLGLAPNEKLFF
TRBJ1-1	.	13	TRBD1	TRBV10-3	TGTGCCATCAGGGGACAGGGGGCCACTGAAGCTTTCTTT	CAIRGQGATEAFF
TRBJ1-5	.	13	.	TRBV10-1	TGCGCCAGCAGTGCAGGACCCAATCAGCCCCAGCATTTT	CASSAGPNQPQHF